These 20 T cell receptor beta chains were all obtained from the same sample, sequenced in a study of monozygotic twins with inflammatory bowel disease. TCRdb reprocessed the 5' RACE reads and stores each CDR3 protein as one record, lacking DNA. This table lists approximately 140,000 distinct CDR3 sequences. The sample was blood. The receptor set was obtained from a human donor with ulcerative colitis or Crohn's disease, or a healthy co-twin of an affected twin (not recorded which).

V usage is TRBV5-1 and J usage is TRBJ2-7; without DNA, the TCRdb call of TRBD2 cannot be checked. This CDR3 has 14 amino acids. Germline V gene data show CDR1 as SGHRS and CDR2 as YFSETQ. CDR3 in amino acids: CASSTAAGPYEQYF.

The chain's CDR3 is CASSLRGGGERASYGYTF. This chain links TRBV11-2 with TRBJ1-2. This CDR3 spans 18 amino acids. CDR1 and CDR2 (germline): SGHAT, FQNNGV.

This rearrangement joins TRBV7-3 to TRBJ2-3. The CDR3 is 12 residues long. Germline V gene lookup returns CDR1 SGHTA and CDR2 FQGTGA. The chain's CDR3 is CASSPDRGTQYF.

This chain links TRBV5-1 with TRBJ2-2; lacking DNA, the TRBD2 call made by TCRdb goes unchecked. CDR1 is SGHRS, CDR2 YFSETQ, per germline. The CDR3 extends over 14 amino acids. CDR3 sequence: CASGHGGDTGELFF.

J is TRBJ2-7 and V is TRBV7-3; the D gene TCRdb calls, TRBD2, cannot be checked with no DNA. CDR3 length equals 21 residues. Germline CDR1 and CDR2: SGHTA and FQGTGA. The CDR3 loop reads CASSLMPPRGTSGGSSYEQYF.

The genes are TRBV20-1 and TRBJ2-1. The CDR3 is made up of 11 amino acids. The germline V gene has CDR1 DFQATT and CDR2 SNEGSKA (reference sequence). The CDR3 spells CSANFGDEQFF.

CDR3 sequence reads: CASSLDSPNTGELFF. The V gene is TRBV5-1, the J gene TRBJ2-2. Germline lookup yields CDR1 SGHRS and CDR2 YFSETQ. CDR3 length equals 15 residues.

The chain recombines TRBV15 with TRBJ2-1; TCRdb's D gene call, TRBD2, goes unchecked for lack of DNA. Germline values: CDR1 LNHNV, CDR2 YYDKDF (reference sequence). There are 16 residues in the CDR3. This CDR3 is CATSRVGIRAYNEQFF.

The chain couples TRBV5-1 to TRBJ1-6; the D call of TRBD1 rests on TCRdb alone, since no DNA is present to check it. Germline V gene data show CDR1 as SGHRS and CDR2 as YFSETQ. The CDR3 extends over 15 amino acids. The CDR3 loop reads CASSLEDRGNSPLHF.

V usage is TRBV20-1 and J usage is TRBJ1-1. This CDR3 spans 14 amino acids. Germline CDR1 and CDR2: DFQATT and SNEGSKA (reference sequence). The CDR3 region is CSARDSAGNTEAFF.

V gene TRBV7-9 combines with J gene TRBJ2-3; TCRdb returns TRBD1, unconfirmable since there is no DNA. CDR3 length: 15 residues. The germline CDR1 and CDR2 sequences are SEHNR and FQNEAQ (reference sequence). CDR3 region: CASSLAGTHTDTQYF.

The rearrangement links TRBV4-3 to TRBJ2-3; as DNA is missing, the TRBD2 call by TCRdb cannot be tested. Germline CDR1 is LGHNA and CDR2 is YSLEER. The CDR3 spans 16 residues. CDR3 protein: CASSPGTSGFTDTQYF.

The chain couples TRBV7-6 to TRBJ2-7; absent DNA, TCRdb's TRBD1 call cannot be checked. Germline assignment: CDR1 SGHVS and CDR2 FNYEAQ. The CDR3 runs 17 residues. Here the CDR3 reads CASSLYGGGQGLYEQYF.

The rearrangement links TRBV2 to TRBJ2-7; there is no DNA to check the TCRdb D call of TRBD1. CDR1 is SNHLY, CDR2 FYNNEI, per germline. The CDR3 consists of 16 residues. The CDR3 reads CASKGQFFLSSYEQYF.

V gene TRBV30 combines with J gene TRBJ2-4; absent DNA, TCRdb's TRBD1 call cannot be checked. Per the germline V gene, CDR1 is GTSNPN and CDR2 is SVGIG (reference sequence). The CDR3 covers 13 residues. CDR3 sequence reads: CAWNPGPENIQYF.

V usage is TRBV7-8 and J usage is TRBJ1-5; with no DNA, the TCRdb D assignment of TRBD1 cannot be verified. This CDR3 is 20 amino acids long. From germline, CDR1 is SGHVS and CDR2 FQNEAQ. CDR3 protein: CASSSPFLSAGVFSNQPQHF.

The chain uses TRBV5-1 and TRBJ2-3; TCRdb's D call, TRBD1, is unchecked because there is no DNA. Germline CDR1 SGHRS, CDR2 YFSETQ. The CDR3 is 13 amino acids. CDR3 sequence: CASRRGQADTQYF.

This chain connects TRBV21-1 to TRBJ1-5. TRBV21-1 is a pseudogene. The CDR3 extends over 15 amino acids. CDR3 sequence: CASSCPRARESPQHF.

The chain links TRBV7-2 to TRBJ2-7. Germline lookup yields CDR1 SGHTA and CDR2 FQGNSA. There are 13 residues in the CDR3. This chain's CDR3 is CASSLARDYEQYF.

This chain uses TRBV5-6 with TRBJ2-7; TCRdb outputs TRBD1, but without DNA this stays unchecked. The CDR3 extends over 14 amino acids. From germline, CDR1 is SGHDT and CDR2 YYEEEE. CDR3 sequence reads: CASSPVPGTYEQYF.